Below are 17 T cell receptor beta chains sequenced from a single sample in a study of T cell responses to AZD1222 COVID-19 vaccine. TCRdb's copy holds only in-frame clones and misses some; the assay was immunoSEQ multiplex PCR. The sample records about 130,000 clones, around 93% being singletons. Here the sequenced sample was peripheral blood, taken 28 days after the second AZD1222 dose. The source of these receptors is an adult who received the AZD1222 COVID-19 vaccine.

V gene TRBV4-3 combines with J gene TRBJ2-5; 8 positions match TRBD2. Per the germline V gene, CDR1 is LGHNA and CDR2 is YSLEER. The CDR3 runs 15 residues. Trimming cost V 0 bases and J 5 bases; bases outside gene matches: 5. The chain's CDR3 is CASSQDGGGRETQYF. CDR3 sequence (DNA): TGCGCCAGCAGCCAAGATGGCGGGGGGAGGGAGACCCAGTACTTC.

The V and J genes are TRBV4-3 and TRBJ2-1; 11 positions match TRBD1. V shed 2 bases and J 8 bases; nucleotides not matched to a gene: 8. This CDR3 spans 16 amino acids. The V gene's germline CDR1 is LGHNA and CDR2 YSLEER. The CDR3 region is CASSQSSGTGGYEQFF. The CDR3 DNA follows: TGCGCCAGCAGCCAATCCTCGGGGACAGGGGGTTATGAGCAGTTCTTC.

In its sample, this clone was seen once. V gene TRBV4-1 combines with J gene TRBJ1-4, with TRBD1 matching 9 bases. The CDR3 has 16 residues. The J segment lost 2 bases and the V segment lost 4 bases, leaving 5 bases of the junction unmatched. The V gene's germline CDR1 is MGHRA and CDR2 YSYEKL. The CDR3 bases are TGCGCCAGCAGCCTAACCGACAGGGGGACTAATGAAAAACTGTTTTTT. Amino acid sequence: CASSLTDRGTNEKLFF.

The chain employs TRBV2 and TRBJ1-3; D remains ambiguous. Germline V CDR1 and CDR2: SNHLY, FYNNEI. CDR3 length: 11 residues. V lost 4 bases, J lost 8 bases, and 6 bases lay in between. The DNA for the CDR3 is TGTGCCAGCAGTGTTTGGGACACCATATATTTT. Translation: CASSVWDTIYF.

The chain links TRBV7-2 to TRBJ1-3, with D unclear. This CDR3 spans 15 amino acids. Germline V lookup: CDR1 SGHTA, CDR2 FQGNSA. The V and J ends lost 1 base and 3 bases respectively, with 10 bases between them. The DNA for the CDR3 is TGTGCCAGCAGCTTAGGCGGGCCTCTTGGAAACACCATATATTTT. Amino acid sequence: CASSLGGPLGNTIYF.

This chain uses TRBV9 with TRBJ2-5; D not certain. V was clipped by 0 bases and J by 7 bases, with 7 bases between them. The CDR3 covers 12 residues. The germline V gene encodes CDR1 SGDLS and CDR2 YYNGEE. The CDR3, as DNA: TGTGCCAGCAGCGTAGGGTTAGGGACCCAGTACTTC. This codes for CASSVGLGTQYF.

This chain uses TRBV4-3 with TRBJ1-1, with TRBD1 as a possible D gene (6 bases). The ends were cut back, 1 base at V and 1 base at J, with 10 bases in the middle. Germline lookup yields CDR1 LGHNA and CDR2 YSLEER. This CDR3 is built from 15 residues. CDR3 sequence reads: CASSQAGGWNTEAFF. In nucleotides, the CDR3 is TGCGCCAGCAGCCAAGCGGGGGGCTGGAACACTGAAGCTTTCTTT.

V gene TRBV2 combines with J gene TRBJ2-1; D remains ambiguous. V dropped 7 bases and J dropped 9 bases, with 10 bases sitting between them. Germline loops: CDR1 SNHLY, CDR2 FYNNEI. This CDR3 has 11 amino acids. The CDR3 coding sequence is TGTGCCAGCATGGGGTTGCGTGAGCAGTTCTTC. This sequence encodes CASMGLREQFF.

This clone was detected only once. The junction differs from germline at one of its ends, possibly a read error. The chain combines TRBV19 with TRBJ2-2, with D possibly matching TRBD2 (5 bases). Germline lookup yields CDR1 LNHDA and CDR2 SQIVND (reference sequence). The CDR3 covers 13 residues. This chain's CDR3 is CARSIGVTGELFF. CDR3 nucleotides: TGTGCCCGTAGTATCGGGGTCACCGGGGAGCTGTTTTTT.

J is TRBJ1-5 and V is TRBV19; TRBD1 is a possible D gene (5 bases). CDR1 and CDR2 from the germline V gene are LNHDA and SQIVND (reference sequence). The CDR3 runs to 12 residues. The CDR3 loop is CAAVGGGQPQHF. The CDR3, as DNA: TGTGCGGCCGTAGGTGGGGGACAGCCCCAGCATTTT.

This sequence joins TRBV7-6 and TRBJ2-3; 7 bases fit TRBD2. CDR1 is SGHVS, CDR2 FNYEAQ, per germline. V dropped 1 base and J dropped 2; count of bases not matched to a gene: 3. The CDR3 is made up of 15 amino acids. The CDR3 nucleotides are TGTGCCAGCAGCTTAGGGGGGGGGATCACAGATACGCAGTATTTT. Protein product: CASSLGGGITDTQYF.

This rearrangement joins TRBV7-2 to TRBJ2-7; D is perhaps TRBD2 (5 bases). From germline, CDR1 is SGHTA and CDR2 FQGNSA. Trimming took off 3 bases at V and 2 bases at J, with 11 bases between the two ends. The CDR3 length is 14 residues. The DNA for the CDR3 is TGTGCCAGCAGCTTGGGGAGAGCAACCTACGAGCAGTACTTC. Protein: CASSLGRATYEQYF.

The CDR3 region has the DNA TGCAGCGTTGAAGTCCAAAGCAGGGATGGCTACACCTTC. It specifies CSVEVQSRDGYTF. The chain joins TRBV29-1 to TRBJ1-2; the D gene is possibly TRBD1 (5 bases). CDR3 length equals 13 residues. Looked up from germline, CDR1 is SQVTM and CDR2 is ANQGSEA. Between the trimmed V and J ends, which lost 1 base and 6 bases, there was a span of 12 bases.

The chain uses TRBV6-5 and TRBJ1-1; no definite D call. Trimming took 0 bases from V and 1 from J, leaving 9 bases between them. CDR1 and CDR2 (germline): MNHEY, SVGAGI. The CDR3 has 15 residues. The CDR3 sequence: CASSYSRAQNTEAFF. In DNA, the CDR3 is TGTGCCAGCAGTTACTCGCGGGCACAGAACACTGAAGCTTTCTTT.

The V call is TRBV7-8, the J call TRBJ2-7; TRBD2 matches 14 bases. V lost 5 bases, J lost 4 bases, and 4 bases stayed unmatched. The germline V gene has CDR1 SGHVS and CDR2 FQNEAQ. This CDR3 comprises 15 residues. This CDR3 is CASSRLAGGPYEQYF. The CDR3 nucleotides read TGTGCCAGCAGCAGACTAGCGGGGGGGCCATACGAGCAGTACTTC.

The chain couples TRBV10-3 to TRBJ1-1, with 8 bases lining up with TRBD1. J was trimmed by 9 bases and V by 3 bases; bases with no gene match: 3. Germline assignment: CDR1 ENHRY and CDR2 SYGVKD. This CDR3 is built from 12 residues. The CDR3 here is CAISEGTGKAFF. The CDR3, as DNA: TGTGCCATCAGTGAAGGGACAGGAAAAGCTTTCTTT.

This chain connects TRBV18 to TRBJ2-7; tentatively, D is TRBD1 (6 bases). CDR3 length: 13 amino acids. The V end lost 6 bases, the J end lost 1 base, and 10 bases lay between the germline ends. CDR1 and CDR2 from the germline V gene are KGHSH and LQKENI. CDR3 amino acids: CASSPDSSYEQYF. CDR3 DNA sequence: TGTGCCAGCTCCCCGGACAGTTCCTACGAGCAGTACTTC.